Following are 4 T cell receptor beta chains from one sample sequenced in a study of blood T cell repertoires in COVID-19 (dated by TCRdb to the early 2020s). Receptor amplification or capture employed the immunoSEQ multiplex PCR assay. What TCRdb holds here is the immuneACCESS table cut down to in-frame rearrangements. Part of the clones is not present; checked against another copy, under half of the missing clones reflect an unresolved V gene, and the others are unexplained. The sample yields some 300,000 clones; 85% to 90% were counted once. 2.9% of the sample lies in the top ten. Source material: PBMCs or T cells enriched from blood (not recorded which). The receptor set was obtained from a woman aged 45 to 65 who had been exposed to COVID-19.

The gene calls are TRBV5-1 and TRBJ2-6; a weak D match, TRBD2 (6 bases). V was cut by 1 base and J by 2 bases, with 13 bases left in between. CDR1 and CDR2 from the germline V gene are SGHRS and YFSETQ. CDR3 length: 17 residues. This CDR3 reads CASSLQGPGAGANVLTF. The CDR3 DNA reads TGCGCCAGCAGCTTGCAGGGCCCGGGGGCTGGGGCCAACGTCCTGACTTTC.

For this clone: Other DNA variants within this sample encode the same CDR3. This chain connects TRBV19 to TRBJ1-1; the match to TRBD1 covers 8 bases. V dropped 4 bases and J dropped 1; count of bases not matched to a gene: 2. CDR1 and CDR2 from the germline V gene are LNHDA and SQIVND (reference sequence). The CDR3 length is 14 residues. CDR3 in amino acids: CASSTGTGNTEAFF. The DNA for the CDR3 is TGTGCCAGTAGTACAGGGACAGGGAACACTGAAGCTTTCTTT. The full variable domain, completed using reference TRBV19 and TRBJ1-1, is DGGITQSPKYLFRKEGQNVTLSCEQNLNHDAMYWYRQDPGQGLRLIYYSQIVNDFQKGDIAEGYSVSREKKESFPLTVTSAQKNPTAFYLCASSTGTGNTEAFFGQGTRLTVV.

This clone was counted between two and nine times. V usage is TRBV29-1 and J usage is TRBJ1-5; D gene ambiguous. CDR3 length: 13 residues. CDR1 is SQVTM and CDR2 is ANQGSEA in the germline V gene. The ends were cut back, 3 bases at V and 4 bases at J, with 10 bases in the middle. The CDR3 nucleotides are TGCAGCGTTGAGGTGGCCAGGAATCAGCCCCAGCATTTT. It yields the protein CSVEVARNQPQHF.

The rearrangement joins TRBV29-1 to TRBJ1-2; D ambiguous. Trimming pared 4 bases from V and 6 bases from J, leaving 12 bases between. The V gene's germline CDR1 is SQVTM and CDR2 ANQGSEA. This CDR3 spans 12 amino acids. The CDR3 protein is CSVGPAADGYTF. The DNA of the CDR3 is TGCAGCGTTGGTCCGGCTGCGGATGGCTACACCTTC.